This T cell receptor (beta chain) originates from a study of blood T cell repertoires in COVID-19. Background on the study: Both acute and convalescent COVID-19 samples were obtained from the United States, Italy and Spain.

Everyone who took part was roughly 18 to 90 years old, and they came from 24 US areas. Allocation to cohorts depended on clinical history reported by the participants. The table came from immunoSEQ multiplex PCR; TCRdb's copy has only in-frame clones and leaves some out. The repertoire has approximately 180,000 clones, approximately 82% of them found once; the top ten carry around 5.2%. The CDR3 has 13 residues. V was clipped by 3 bases and J by 0 bases, with 5 bases between them. This chain joins TRBV12-3 or TRBV12-4 and TRBJ1-1; D gene ambiguous. This TCR was recovered from a woman in her sixties with acute COVID-19. The sequencing input was PBMCs or T cells enriched from blood (not recorded which). The DNA of the CDR3 is TGTGCCAGCAGTTTGCAGATGAACACTGAAGCTTTCTTT. Protein product: CASSLQMNTEAFF.